This T cell receptor (beta chain) stems from a study of cytomegalovirus exposure and HLA in healthy donors. Regarding the study as a whole: In a later analysis, at a false discovery rate of 0.05, roughly 17,000 TCR beta sequences matched HLA alleles.

Both 60 Vbeta primers and 13 Jbeta primers went into the PCR. Sequencing was performed with immunoSEQ multiplex PCR; in TCRdb, only in-frame clones are kept and a portion is missing. There are about 120,000 clones in the sample; 80% occur only once, and around 9.5% lies in the top ten. Points on this clone: Its cognate antigen is unknown.

Trimming took 3 bases from V and 8 from J, leaving 16 bases between them. The V gene's germline CDR1 is SQVTM and CDR2 ANQGSEA. The CDR3 totals 13 residues. Sample: PBMCs. The sequence came from a female donor in good health and CMV-seropositive. The chain carries TRBV29-1 and TRBJ1-2; D ambiguous. CDR3 loop: CSVEKISRGGYTF. CDR3 DNA sequence: TGCAGCGTTGAGAAGATTTCCCGGGGAGGCTACACCTTC.